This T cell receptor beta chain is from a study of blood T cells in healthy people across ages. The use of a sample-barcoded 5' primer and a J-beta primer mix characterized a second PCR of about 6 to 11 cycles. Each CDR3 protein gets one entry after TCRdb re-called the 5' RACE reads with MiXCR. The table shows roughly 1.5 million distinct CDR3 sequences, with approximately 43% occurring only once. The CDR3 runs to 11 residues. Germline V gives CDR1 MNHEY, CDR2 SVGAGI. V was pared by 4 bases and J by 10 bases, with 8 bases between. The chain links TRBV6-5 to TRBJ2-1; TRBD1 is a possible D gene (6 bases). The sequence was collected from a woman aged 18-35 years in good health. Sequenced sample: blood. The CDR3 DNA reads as TGTGCCAGCAGTTCAGGACAGGAGCAGTTCTTC. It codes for CASSSGQEQFF.